This T cell receptor (beta chain) was identified in a study of blood T cells in healthy people across ages. Germline V lookup: CDR1 SQVTM, CDR2 ANQGSEA. The ends were cut back, 8 bases at V and 2 bases at J, with 12 bases in the middle. This CDR3 comprises 12 residues. Primers used in a second PCR of roughly 6 to 11 cycles were a sample-barcoded 5' primer and a J-beta primer mix. MiXCR, applied by TCRdb to the 5' RACE reads, yields one record per CDR3 protein. The sample has around 1,600,000 distinct CDR3 sequences, around 40% seen once; the top ten hold more than 4%. The sequence derives from a woman aged 18-30 years in good health. Material for sequencing was blood. The gene calls are TRBV29-1 and TRBJ1-2; D possibly corresponds to TRBD1 (5 bases). The CDR3 reads CSSGPLNYGYTF. DNA of the CDR3: TGCAGCTCGGGACCGTTAAACTATGGCTACACCTTC.